This TCR beta chain comes out of a study of cytomegalovirus exposure and HLA in healthy donors. A multiplex PCR was run with 60 Vbeta primers and 13 Jbeta primers. Clones were read by immunoSEQ multiplex PCR, and TCRdb kept only the in-frame ones, dropping some. Of 82,000 or so clones listed, roughly four fifths are singletons. When sampled, the donors appeared nominally healthy, though they likely had unrecorded immune exposures. Germline loops: CDR1 GTSNPN, CDR2 SVGIG (reference sequence). V dropped 3 bases and J dropped 2; count of bases not matched to a gene: 8. The CDR3 extends over 17 amino acids.

The J gene is TRBJ2-3, the V gene TRBV30; the match to TRBD2 covers 13 bases. The source is a woman in her forties or fifties in good health and CMV-seropositive. The source material was PBMCs. As DNA, the CDR3 is TGTGCCTGGAGCTTGGGACTAGCGGGGAAATCCACAGATACGCAGTATTTT. Its translation is CAWSLGLAGKSTDTQYF. The whole variable domain, filled in from reference TRBV30 and TRBJ2-3, reads SQTIHQWPATLVQPVGSPLSLECTVEGTSNPNLYWYRQAAGRGLQLLFYSVGIGQISSEVPQNLSASRPQDRQFILSSKKLLLSDSGFYLCAWSLGLAGKSTDTQYFGPGTRLTVL.